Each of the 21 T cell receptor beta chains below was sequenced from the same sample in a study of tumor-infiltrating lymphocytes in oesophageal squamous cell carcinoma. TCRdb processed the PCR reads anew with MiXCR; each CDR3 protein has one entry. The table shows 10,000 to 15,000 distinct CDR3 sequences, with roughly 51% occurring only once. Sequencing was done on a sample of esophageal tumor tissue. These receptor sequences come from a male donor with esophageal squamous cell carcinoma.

DNA of the CDR3: TGTGCCAGCAGCAAACTAGCGGGAGTTATGGATGAGCAGTTCTTC. Its translation is CASSKLAGVMDEQFF. The rearrangement uses TRBV7-3 and TRBJ2-7, with 11 positions matching TRBD2. The better agreement between TRBJ2-1 and the DNA end casts doubt on the J call. Germline V CDR1 and CDR2: SGHTA, FQGTGA. The CDR3 has 15 amino acids.

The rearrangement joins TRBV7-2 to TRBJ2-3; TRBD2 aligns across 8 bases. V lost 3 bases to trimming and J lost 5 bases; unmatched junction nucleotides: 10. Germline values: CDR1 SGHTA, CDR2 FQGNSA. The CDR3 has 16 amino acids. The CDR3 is CASSLPGGAFGDTQYF. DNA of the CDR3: TGTGCCAGCAGCTTGCCCGGGGGGGCATTCGGAGATACGCAGTATTTT.

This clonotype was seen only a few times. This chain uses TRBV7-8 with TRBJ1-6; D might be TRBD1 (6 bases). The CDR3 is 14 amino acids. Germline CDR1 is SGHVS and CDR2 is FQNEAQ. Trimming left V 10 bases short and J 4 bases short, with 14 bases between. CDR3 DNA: TGTGCCACCCACTCCGGACAGTATAATTCACCCCTCCACTTT. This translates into CATHSGQYNSPLHF.

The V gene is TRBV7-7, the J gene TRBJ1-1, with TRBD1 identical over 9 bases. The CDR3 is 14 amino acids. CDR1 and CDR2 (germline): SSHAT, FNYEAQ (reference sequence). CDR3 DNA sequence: TGTGCTGTACAGGGGGCAGCGAAGGACACTGAAGCTTTCTTT. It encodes CAVQGAAKDTEAFF. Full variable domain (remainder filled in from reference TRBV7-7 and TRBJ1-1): GAGVSQSPRYKVTKRGQDVTLRCDPISSHATLYWYQQALGQGPEFLTYFNYEAQPDKSGLPSDRFSAERPEGSISTLTIQRTEQRDSAMYRCAVQGAAKDTEAFFGQGTRLTVV.

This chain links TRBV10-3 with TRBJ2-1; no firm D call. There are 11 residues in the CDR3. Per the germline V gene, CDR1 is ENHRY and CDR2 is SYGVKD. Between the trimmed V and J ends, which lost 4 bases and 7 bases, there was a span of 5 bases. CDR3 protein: CAISGFNEQFF. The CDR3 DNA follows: TGTGCCATCAGTGGGTTTAATGAGCAGTTCTTC.

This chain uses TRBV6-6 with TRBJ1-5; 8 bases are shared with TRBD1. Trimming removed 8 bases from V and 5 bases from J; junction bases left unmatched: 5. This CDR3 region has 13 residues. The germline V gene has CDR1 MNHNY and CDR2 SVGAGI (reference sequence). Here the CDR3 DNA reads TGTGCCAGCGGACAGGGAATTCATCAGCCCCAGCATTTT. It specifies CASGQGIHQPQHF.

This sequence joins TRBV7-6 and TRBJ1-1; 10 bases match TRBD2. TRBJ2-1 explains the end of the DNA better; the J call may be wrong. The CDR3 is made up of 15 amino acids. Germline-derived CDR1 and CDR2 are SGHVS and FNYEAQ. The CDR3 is CASSPIAGGHNEQFF. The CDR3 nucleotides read TGTGCCAGCAGCCCTATAGCGGGAGGCCACAATGAGCAGTTCTTC.

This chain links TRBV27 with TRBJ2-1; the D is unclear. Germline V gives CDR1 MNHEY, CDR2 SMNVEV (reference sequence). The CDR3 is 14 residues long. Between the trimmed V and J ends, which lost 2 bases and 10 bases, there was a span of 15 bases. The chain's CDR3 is CASSLLQRSYEQFF. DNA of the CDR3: TGTGCCAGCAGTTTACTACAGCGCTCCTACGAGCAGTTCTTC.

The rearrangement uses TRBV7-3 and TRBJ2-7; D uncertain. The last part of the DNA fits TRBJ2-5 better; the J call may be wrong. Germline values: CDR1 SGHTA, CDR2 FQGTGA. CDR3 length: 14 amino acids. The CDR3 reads CASSLREKQETQYF. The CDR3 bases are TGTGCCAGCAGCTTAAGGGAAAAGCAAGAGACCCAGTACTTC.

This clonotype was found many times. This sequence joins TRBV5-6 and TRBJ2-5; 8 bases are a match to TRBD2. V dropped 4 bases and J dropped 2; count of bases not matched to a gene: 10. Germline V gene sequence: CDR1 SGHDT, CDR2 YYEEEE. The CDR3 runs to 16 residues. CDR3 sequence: CASSLKGAGVQETQYF. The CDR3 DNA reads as TGTGCCAGCAGCCTAAAGGGAGCGGGGGTACAAGAGACCCAGTACTTC. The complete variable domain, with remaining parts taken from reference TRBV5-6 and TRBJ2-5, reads DAGVTQSPTHLIKTRGQQVTLRCSPKSGHDTVSWYQQALGQGPQFIFQYYEEEERQRGNFPDRFSGHQFPNYSSELNVNALLLGDSALYLCASSLKGAGVQETQYFGPGTRLLVL.

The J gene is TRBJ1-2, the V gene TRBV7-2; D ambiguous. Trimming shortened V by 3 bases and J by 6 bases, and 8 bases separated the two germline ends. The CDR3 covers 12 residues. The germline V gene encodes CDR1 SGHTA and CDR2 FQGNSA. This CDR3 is CASSFGQDGYTF. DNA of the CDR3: TGTGCCAGCAGCTTCGGCCAGGATGGCTACACCTTC.

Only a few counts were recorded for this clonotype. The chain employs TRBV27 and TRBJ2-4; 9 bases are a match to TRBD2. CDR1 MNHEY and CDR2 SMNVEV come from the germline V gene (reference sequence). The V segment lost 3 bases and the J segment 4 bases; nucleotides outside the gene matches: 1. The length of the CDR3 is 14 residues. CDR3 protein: CASSLLAGKNIQYF. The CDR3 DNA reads TGTGCCAGCAGTTTGCTAGCGGGGAAAAACATTCAGTACTTC.

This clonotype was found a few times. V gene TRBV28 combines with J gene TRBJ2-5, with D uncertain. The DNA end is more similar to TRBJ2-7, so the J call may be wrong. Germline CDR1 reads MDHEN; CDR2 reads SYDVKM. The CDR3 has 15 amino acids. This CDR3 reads CASSLPAGIPYEQYF. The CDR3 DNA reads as TGTGCCAGCAGTTTACCTGCAGGCATTCCCTACGAGCAGTACTTC.

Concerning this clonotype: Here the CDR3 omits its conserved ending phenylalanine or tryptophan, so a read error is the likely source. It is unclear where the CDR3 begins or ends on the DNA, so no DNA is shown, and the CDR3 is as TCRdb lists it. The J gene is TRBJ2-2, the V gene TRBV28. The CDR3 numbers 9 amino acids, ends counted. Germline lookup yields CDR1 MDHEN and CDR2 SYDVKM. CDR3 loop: CASSPGSAG.

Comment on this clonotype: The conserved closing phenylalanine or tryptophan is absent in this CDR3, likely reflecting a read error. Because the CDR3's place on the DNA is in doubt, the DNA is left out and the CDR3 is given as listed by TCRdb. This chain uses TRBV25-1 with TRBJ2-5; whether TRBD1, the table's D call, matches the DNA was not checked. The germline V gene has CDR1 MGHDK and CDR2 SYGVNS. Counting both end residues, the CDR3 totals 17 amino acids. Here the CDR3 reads CASSEGTAHNSPLHFGN.

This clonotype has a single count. Here the CDR3 reads CASSHTGSDGYTF. CDR3 DNA sequence: TGTGCCAGCAGTCACACAGGTTCGGATGGCTACACCTTC. The J gene is TRBJ2-4, the V gene TRBV28, with a tentative D call TRBD1 (5 bases). The closer fit of TRBJ1-2 to the DNA end suggests the J call may be wrong. The CDR3 runs to 13 residues. Germline V gene data show CDR1 as MDHEN and CDR2 as SYDVKM.

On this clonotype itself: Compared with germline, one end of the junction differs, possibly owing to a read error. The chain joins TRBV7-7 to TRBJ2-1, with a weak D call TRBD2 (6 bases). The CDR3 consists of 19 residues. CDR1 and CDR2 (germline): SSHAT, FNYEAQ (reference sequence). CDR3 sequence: CASSLALGGLGLSYNEQFF. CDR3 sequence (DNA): TGTGCTAGCAGCTTAGCGCTCGGGGGTTTGGGCCTCTCCTACAATGAGCAGTTCTTC.

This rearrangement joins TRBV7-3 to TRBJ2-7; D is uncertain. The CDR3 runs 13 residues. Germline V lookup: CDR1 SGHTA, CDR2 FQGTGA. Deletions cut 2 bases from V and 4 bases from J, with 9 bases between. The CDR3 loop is CASSLGVEYEQYF. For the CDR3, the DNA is TGTGCCAGCAGCTTAGGGGTAGAGTACGAGCAGTACTTC.

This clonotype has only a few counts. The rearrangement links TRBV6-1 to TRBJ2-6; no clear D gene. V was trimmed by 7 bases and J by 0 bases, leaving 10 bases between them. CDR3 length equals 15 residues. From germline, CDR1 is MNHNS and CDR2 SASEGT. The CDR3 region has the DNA TGTGCCAGCAAAACGGTTAGCTCTGGGGCCAACGTCCTGACTTTC. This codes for CASKTVSSGANVLTF.

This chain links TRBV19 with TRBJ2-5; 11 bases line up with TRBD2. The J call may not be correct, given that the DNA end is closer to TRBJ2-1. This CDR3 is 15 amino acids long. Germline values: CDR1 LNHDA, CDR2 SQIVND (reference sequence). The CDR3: CASSVAGGIYNEQFF. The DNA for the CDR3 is TGTGCCAGTAGTGTAGCGGGAGGGATATACAATGAGCAGTTCTTC.

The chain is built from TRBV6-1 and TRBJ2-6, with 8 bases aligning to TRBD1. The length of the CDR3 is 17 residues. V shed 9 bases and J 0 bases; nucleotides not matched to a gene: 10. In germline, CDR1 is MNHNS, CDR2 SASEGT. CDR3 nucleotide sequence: TGTGCCAGTATCACAGGGGGTCAAAGCTCTGGGGCCAACGTCCTGACTTTC. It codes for CASITGGQSSGANVLTF.